The source of this T cell receptor beta chain is a study of identical twins. The donor group consisted entirely of healthy Caucasians. V shed 4 bases, J shed 4 bases, and the junction held 9 bases outside the gene matches. The CDR3 runs to 15 residues. Per germline, CDR1 MNHEY and CDR2 SVGAGI. Study findings and constraints: In drawing conclusions, the study used cross-sectional statistical analysis and did not follow the same donors. There were fewer insertions in abundant cord blood beta clonotypes, but memory repertoires showed no such pattern.

A word on this clonotype: Its matching antigen is unknown.

TCRdb called the 5' RACE reads again in MiXCR, with one record for every CDR3 protein. The table has a few hundred thousand distinct CDR3 sequences, around 9% seen once; the top ten hold 8% to 10%. The sample consisted of naive T cells sorted from blood. This receptor was obtained from a woman between 45 and 65 years old in good health. The chain combines TRBV6-5 with TRBJ2-7; the match to TRBD2 covers 8 bases. The CDR3 nucleotides are TGTGCCAGCAGTTCGGGGAGCGGGAGTTTGTACGAGCAGTACTTC. Translated: CASSSGSGSLYEQYF.